The present entry profiles one TCR beta chain with its context. Its antigen is not identified. The source of the sample is a study of T cells in localized non-small cell lung cancer. Study findings and constraints: A median of around 60 clones ranked among the top 100 in tumor appeared in adjacent lung. Greater T cell density in blood accompanied longer overall survival. Investigators sequenced only a single tumor region, leaving heterogeneity possible.

The CDR3 spans 18 residues. Per germline, CDR1 SGHVS and CDR2 FQNEAQ. Trimming cost V 5 bases and J 0 bases; bases outside gene matches: 8. Clones were sequenced by immunoSEQ multiplex PCR, and TCRdb holds only the in-frame ones, with some missing. The sample contains some 22,000 clones, more than 85% of which appear only once. The V and J genes are TRBV7-8 and TRBJ2-3, with 13 bases aligning to TRBD2. The material sequenced was peripheral blood, taken before any cancer treatment. The receptor was derived from a male donor older than 55 with stage I squamous cell lung carcinoma. CDR3 amino acids: CASSARTSGGLSTDTQYF. The CDR3 nucleotides are TGTGCCAGCAGCGCTCGGACTAGCGGGGGCCTTAGCACAGATACGCAGTATTTT.